This TCR beta chain was found in a study of T cells in Graves' hyperthyroidism and ophthalmopathy. Germline CDR1 reads MNHEY; CDR2 reads SMNVEV (reference sequence). V was clipped by 2 bases and J by 5 bases, with 10 bases between them. The CDR3 runs to 14 residues. This clonotype was picked up many times. Using RNA transcripts as the source, TCR beta CDR3 regions were amplified. The TCR CDR3 first-round RT-PCR relied on the HTBI primer set. TCRdb itself ran the multiplex PCR reads through MiXCR, one entry per CDR3 protein. The table shows 250,000 to 300,000 distinct CDR3 sequences, with more than 12% occurring only once.

Sequenced sample: blood. The TCR comes from a middle-aged woman with Graves' hyperthyroidism that later progressed to Graves' ophthalmopathy. This chain joins TRBV27 and TRBJ1-5, with D unresolved. DNA for the CDR3: TGTGCCAGCAGTTTAAGGTACCGAGATCAGCCCCAGCATTTT. This encodes CASSLRYRDQPQHF.